The TCR beta chain under discussion was sequenced for a study of blood T cell repertoires in COVID-19. Whole-study context: T cells, B-cell-depleted T cells, or PBMCs provided the cDNA or gDNA that served as material.

The CDR3 runs 14 residues. Germline V gene data show CDR1 as MNHEY and CDR2 as SVGAGI. V lost 4 bases, J lost 4 bases, and 5 bases stayed unmatched. In the source study's methods: Amplification of reference gene primers was used by the study to estimate nucleated cell counts. Produced via immunoSEQ multiplex PCR; TCRdb's table is partial and in-frame only. Clone size and V and J calls were adopted from that table, with D and trimming inferred from the DNA. The sample holds about 320,000 clones, approximately 84% seen once. The receptor comes from a woman between 18 and 29 years old who had recovered from COVID-19. Sequenced material: PBMCs or T cells enriched from blood (not recorded which). The chain joins TRBV6-5 to TRBJ1-2; 8 positions match TRBD1. The DNA of the CDR3 is TGTGCCAGCAGTTCCCCAGGGGGCGCCTATGGCTACACCTTC. This translates into CASSSPGGAYGYTF.